This T cell receptor beta chain was sequenced for a study of T cells in Graves' hyperthyroidism and ophthalmopathy. Findings and caveats of the study: Expanded thyroid clonotypes (above 0.001) were mostly also found in blood. Ophthalmopathy and stable hyperthyroidism were separated by a 13 V-J model.

Ten or more counts support this clonotype. Its antigen is currently unknown. TCR beta CDR3 region amplification was performed from RNA transcripts. A first-round RT-PCR of the TCR CDR3 used the HTBI primer set. TCRdb passed the multiplex PCR reads through MiXCR, listing each CDR3 protein once. Here the sample spans roughly 170,000 distinct CDR3 sequences, less than 10% being singletons. Patients aged 18 to 65 with hyperthyroidism were newly diagnosed, with duration under 2 months. Patients with uncontrolled infections, other autoimmune diseases, pregnancy or lactation were excluded. This sequence originates from a woman aged 18-29 years with Graves' hyperthyroidism that later progressed to Graves' ophthalmopathy. Input material: blood.

This CDR3 reads CSAPRDSNYGYTF. DNA of the CDR3: TGCAGTGCCCCCCGGGACTCTAACTATGGCTACACCTTC. V usage is TRBV20-1 and J usage is TRBJ1-2, with D maybe TRBD1 (5 bases). This CDR3 region has 13 residues. V lost 6 bases and J 0 bases, leaving 11 bases between the germline ends. CDR1 is DFQATT and CDR2 is SNEGSKA in the germline V gene (reference sequence).